This T cell receptor (beta chain) was obtained from a study of T cells in Graves' hyperthyroidism and ophthalmopathy. Exclusion of a patient resulted from uncontrolled infection, other autoimmune disease, pregnancy or lactation. Orbital computed tomography and thyroid ultrasound, together with serum TRAb and thyroxine and clinical symptoms, were used for diagnoses. Fresh 10 ml peripheral blood yielded PBMCs. On this clonotype: Its antigen is currently unknown.

The source material, RNA transcripts, was used to amplify TCR beta CDR3 regions. Researchers ran a first-round RT-PCR on the TCR CDR3 using the HTBI primer set. TCRdb recomputed calls from the multiplex PCR reads with MiXCR, one row per CDR3 protein. The sample records approximately 690,000 distinct CDR3 sequences, more than 12% being singletons. CDR1 and CDR2 from the germline V gene are LNHDA and SQIVND (reference sequence). With 4 bases removed from V and 4 bases from J, the gap between germline ends came to 14 bases. CDR3 length: 14 amino acids. Study-level points and caveats: A model built on 13 V-J features separated ophthalmopathy from stable hyperthyroidism.

This clonotype was sampled from a woman aged 45 to 65 with Graves' ophthalmopathy. The sequenced sample consisted of blood. The chain employs TRBV19 and TRBJ2-7; D may be TRBD2 (6 bases). The CDR3 loop reads CASSTAGQIYEQYF. The DNA for the CDR3 is TGTGCCAGTAGTACTGCGGGGCAGATATACGAGCAGTACTTC.